Below are 7 T cell receptor beta chains sequenced from a single sample in a study of vaccination and CD4 T cells after COVID-19. For these TCRs, the target antigens are not known. Cultured CD4+ T cell DNA was sequenced using the Oncomine TCR Beta short-read assay. TCRdb reanalysed the PCR reads using MiXCR and keeps one entry per CDR3 protein. The sample records thousands of distinct CDR3 sequences, more than 20% being singletons. This sample's treatment: roughly 10-day PBMC culture with coronavirus spike peptide pools or control peptides (ViraFEST assay). Sequencing used cultured CD4+ T cells from blood. These receptors came from a human donor with COVID-19.

DNA for the CDR3: TGTGCCAGCAGCTTCGGGAATTCGAACACTGAAGCTTTCTTT. It encodes CASSFGNSNTEAFF. The chain has TRBV5-4 and TRBJ1-1; D unclear. Germline V gene data show CDR1 as SGHNT and CDR2 as YYREEE (reference sequence). V lost 2 bases, J lost 1 base, and 9 bases lay in between. The CDR3 is made up of 14 amino acids.

This chain connects TRBV2 to TRBJ1-2, with a tentative D call TRBD1 (6 bases). V was trimmed by 6 bases and J by 7 bases, leaving 15 bases between them. CDR1 is SNHLY, CDR2 FYNNEI, per germline. The CDR3 consists of 13 residues. For the CDR3, the DNA is TGTGCCAGCAGAGGGGAGGGGGAAGGTGGCTACACCTTC. Amino acid sequence: CASRGEGEGGYTF.

The rearrangement links TRBV7-9 to TRBJ2-5, with D possibly matching TRBD1 (6 bases). Germline V lookup: CDR1 SEHNR, CDR2 FQNEAQ (reference sequence). This CDR3 is built from 15 residues. The V and J ends lost 5 bases and 1 base respectively, with 14 bases between them. For the CDR3, the DNA is TGTGCCAGCAGCCCACAGGGCCTGGGCCAAGAGACCCAGTACTTC. It codes for CASSPQGLGQETQYF.

Only a few counts were recorded for this clonotype. The rearrangement uses TRBV20-1 and TRBJ1-5; 8 nucleotides line up with TRBD1. Germline CDR1 is DFQATT and CDR2 is SNEGSKA (reference sequence). CDR3 length: 16 residues. V trimming: 5 bases; J trimming: 2 bases; junction bases outside the gene matches: 11. Here the CDR3 DNA reads TGCAGTGCTTCGAGGTCAGGGGGCTTTCGCAATCAGCCCCAGCATTTT. Its protein product is CSASRSGGFRNQPQHF.

The CDR3 here is CASSRRTEQPQHF. The CDR3 DNA reads as TGTGCCAGCAGTCGGCGGACGGAGCAGCCCCAGCATTTT. The V call is TRBV6-1, the J call TRBJ1-5; D remains unclear. The CDR3 has 13 residues. CDR1 MNHNS and CDR2 SASEGT come from the germline V gene. V was pared by 5 bases and J by 7 bases, with 12 bases between.

A remark on this clonotype: A read error may explain this, as a much larger clone is one base away. This CDR3 fails to terminate in the conserved phenylalanine or tryptophan, so it likely reflects a read error. The chain uses TRBV10-3 and TRBJ1-5; D gene unclear. V lost 6 bases, J lost 0 bases, and 3 bases lay in between. Germline CDR1 and CDR2: ENHRY and SYGVKD. The CDR3 is 12 residues long. CDR3 in amino acids: CAIRDSNQPQHL. CDR3 nucleotides: TGTGCCATCAGGGATAGCAATCAGCCCCAGCATCTT.

CDR3 residues: CASSLVGRRISGANVLTF. CDR3 in DNA: TGTGCCAGCAGCTTAGTTGGGAGACGAATCTCTGGGGCCAACGTCCTGACTTTC. The chain recombines TRBV7-9 with TRBJ2-6; maybe TRBD2 (5 bases). Germline loops: CDR1 SEHNR, CDR2 FQNEAQ (reference sequence). The V end lost 1 base, the J end lost 0 bases, and 13 bases lay between the germline ends. This CDR3 has 18 residues.